This TCR beta chain was documented in a study of cytomegalovirus exposure and HLA in healthy donors. The PCR employed 60 Vbeta primers together with 13 Jbeta primers. Assay used: immunoSEQ multiplex PCR; TCRdb lists only in-frame clones, some missing. The table lists tens of thousands of clones. The CDR3 loop spans 13 amino acids. Study results and limitations: A previous analysis found most TCR beta V segments productive roughly 87% or roughly 30% of the time. It emerged from a later analysis that several of the most significant clusters appeared to be linked to common viral pathogens. The study labeled 164 TCR beta chains cytomegalovirus-associated. With later analysis, a missense DCLRE1C variant became linked to TCR beta V- and J-gene trimming.

With regard to this clone: No antigen is known for it.

Sequenced sample: PBMCs. V gene TRBV21-1 combines with J gene TRBJ1-2; the DNA was not compared with TRBD1, the D call given in the table. TRBV21-1 is a known pseudogene. The TCR comes from a female donor in good health and CMV-seronegative. The CDR3 sequence: CASTLGHPYGYTF. Here the CDR3 DNA reads TGTGCCAGCACCCTGGGACACCCTTATGGCTACACCTTC.